This TCR beta chain was observed in a study of shared clonotypes between healthy human individuals (dated by TCRdb to 2018 to 2020). Concerning the study at large: A few men and a couple of women, aged 18 to 49 years, made up the cohort. Different laboratories and diverse techniques were used to prepare libraries and sequence TCR repertoires, to increase sequencing depth and limit assay-specific biases. Leukapheresis yielded between about 0.9 and 8.9 billion PBMCs per donor. For each donor, CD4 naive and CD4 memory were each run on three plates, CD8 naive on two plates, and CD8 memory on one plate. To estimate repertoire size and how much clonotype sharing occurs between individuals, the study deeply sequenced the blood TCR repertoires of about five healthy adults.

This clone occurred once. Its binding antigen is unknown. Base qualities are not at hand, and no much larger clone is one base apart. The donors were healthy, HIV-negative adults who had no recently reported acute infections or vaccinations. Every donor was a Caucasian adult residing in Nashville, Tennessee, USA. Magnetic negative selection was used to enrich CD4+ T cells, after which naive cells were positively selected on CD45RA and the negative fraction became the memory subset. After blood collection by leukapheresis, PBMCs were isolated using Ficoll-Histopaque density gradient centrifugation and then cryopreserved in the vapor phase of liquid nitrogen. Analytical flow cytometry was used to check the purity and quantity of every magnetically sorted T cell population. Genomic DNA was isolated from each sorted fraction and quantified by UV absorbance on a Nanodrop 2000c. General conclusions and limits of the study: Pairwise subsampling indicated that sequencing depth was expected to affect the degree of clonotype sharing among donors. Naive subsets generally had larger estimated clonotype richness than memory subsets. Incomplete sequencing was indicated by rarefaction of sorted-subset datasets, despite the large sequencing depth. Compared with non-shared clonotypes, clonotypes shared by all four sorted-subset donors had higher generation probabilities. The genetic and exposure-history diversity represented was limited by the small number of donors. Sampling was limited to blood, and TCR repertoires in tissue likely differ from TCR repertoires in blood. Sharing across several donors was observed for roughly 5% of naive CD4, under 4% of naive CD8, 2% to 2.5% of memory CD4, and around 0.44% of memory CD8 clonotypes.

Using the deep immunoSEQ assay, multiplex PCR amplified TCR CDR3 regions from genomic DNA. Extracted genomic DNA from each cell subset was distributed evenly across all wells of several immunoSEQ 96-well plates, and each plate was treated as a replicate. For sorted subsets, each replicate PCR was loaded with around 200 ng genomic DNA, equivalent to 30,000 or so T cell genomes. The purified libraries were quantified using a Qubit 3.0 fluorometer, sized with a Bioanalyzer 2100, and then quantified again using the KAPA Library Quantification kit. Each immunoSEQ 96-well plate was sequenced on its own single-read 150-cycle Illumina NextSeq 550 flow cell. The paper's processing steps were these. The immunoSEQ output contained only junctional sequences without quality scores, so filtering could not match that applied to full-length reads. To assign V/J genes and CDR3, sequences were annotated against IMGT germline references using PyIR, a Python wrapper for IgBLAST v1.9. Reads with weak V/J assignments (E-value above 1e-6), missing CDR3, stop codons, out-of-frame junctions, or ambiguous translated residues were removed. V3J clonotypes were defined by identical inferred V gene, J gene, and CDR3 amino acid sequence. To compute the percentage overlap between repertoires, the number of shared unique clonotypes was divided by the size of the smaller repertoire. Three approaches were used to assess repertoire richness: RTK rarefaction, the Chao1 estimator, and Recon v2.1 estimates of unobserved clonotypes. OLGA was used to compute generation probabilities for all TCRbeta clonotypes that the gDNA method yielded from a handful of donors. This immuneACCESS table, as held by TCRdb, lists in-frame sequences with V and J called but not all clones. Of the missing ones, under half trace to an unresolved V gene in checked studies; the others have no known cause. V and J calls and clone size are those listed in that table; D and trimming were worked out from the DNA. This sample has some 790,000 clones in its table, and roughly 72% of those were observed once. Of the sample, 1.8% falls within the top ten clones.

V ends up 5 bases short and J 3 bases short, with an unmatched junction base count of 5. The CDR3, from cysteine to phenylalanine, totals 15 residues. Just CDR3 DNA is preserved here, 45 bases in frame from base 1. In the germline V gene, CDR1 corresponds to SGHVS and CDR2 to FNYEAQ. Input material: memory CD4+ T cells sorted from blood. The intended sense of this specimen's cell subset or site label: CD45RA-negative fraction. The rearranged segments are TRBV7-6 and TRBJ2-2, and 8 junction bases match TRBD2. The sequence came from a woman younger than 45 in good health. At the DNA level, the sequence is TGTGCCAGCAGCGATACTAGCGGATACACCGGGGAGCTGTTTTTT. It specifies CASSDTSGYTGELFF.